A single sample is the source of the 8 T cell receptor beta chains below, sequenced in a study of early T cells in non-severe SARS-CoV-2 infection. Via MiXCR, TCRdb re-called the 5' RACE reads, giving one row per CDR3 protein. The data hold 27,000 or so distinct CDR3 sequences, with 4.4% observed a single time. What was sequenced was whole blood. These receptors were obtained from an adult who was a healthcare worker with PCR-confirmed SARS-CoV-2 infection or an uninfected control (not recorded which).

This clonotype has a count of ten or more. The chain uses TRBV6-5 and TRBJ2-7; D is possibly TRBD2 (6 bases). CDR1 MNHEY and CDR2 SVGAGI come from the germline V gene. The germline V and J ends were trimmed by 5 bases and 2 bases, with 10 bases remaining between them. The CDR3 covers 13 residues. In DNA, the CDR3 is TGTGCCAGCAGTAAGCCGGGGGCCTACGAGCAGTACTTC. This encodes CASSKPGAYEQYF.

This clonotype was picked up many times. The chain joins TRBV4-2 to TRBJ2-7; TRBD2 matches 9 bases. The CDR3 covers 17 residues. The ends lost 0 bases at V and 0 bases at J; junction bases unmatched: 6. CDR1 is LGHNA and CDR2 is YNFKEQ in the germline V gene. The chain's CDR3 is CASSQEWLAGISYEQYF. In DNA, the CDR3 is TGTGCCAGCAGCCAAGAATGGCTAGCGGGAATCTCCTACGAGCAGTACTTC.

This clonotype was observed at least ten times. The chain has TRBV25-1 and TRBJ1-5; weak D call: TRBD1 (5 bases). The V end was cut by 8 bases, the J end by 7 bases, with 15 bases between. Germline-derived CDR1 and CDR2 are MGHDK and SYGVNS. This CDR3 is built from 13 residues. CDR3 DNA: TGTGCCAGCCACCAGGGTACCGGGCAGCCCCAGCATTTT. Translation: CASHQGTGQPQHF.

This clonotype was detected ten times or more. The V call is TRBV19, the J call TRBJ1-6, with TRBD1 matching over 11 bases. Germline V gene lookup returns CDR1 LNHDA and CDR2 SQIVND (reference sequence). CDR3 length: 14 amino acids. V dropped 4 bases and J dropped 9; count of bases not matched to a gene: 2. The CDR3 loop is CASSTGTGGSPLHF. The DNA for the CDR3 is TGTGCCAGTAGTACCGGGACAGGGGGTTCACCCCTCCACTTT.

In its sample, this clonotype was seen many times. The J gene is TRBJ2-7, the V gene TRBV11-2; 9 positions agree with TRBD2. The germline gives CDR1 SGHAT, CDR2 FQNNGV. The V segment lost 1 base and the J segment 3 bases; nucleotides outside the gene matches: 13. The CDR3 has 18 amino acids. CDR3 loop: CASSLVSLAGSAGYEQYF. The DNA for the CDR3 is TGTGCCAGCAGCTTAGTCAGCCTAGCGGGATCGGCAGGCTACGAGCAGTACTTC.

This clonotype was detected many times. V is TRBV7-9 and J is TRBJ2-7, with 8 bases identical to TRBD2. This CDR3 is 13 amino acids long. With V trimmed by 7 bases and J by 3 bases, 5 bases remained unmatched. Germline loops: CDR1 SEHNR, CDR2 FQNEAQ (reference sequence). DNA of the CDR3: TGTGCCAGCACCGGACTAGCTGACTACGAGCAGTACGTC. It codes for CASTGLADYEQYV.

There are a few counts of this clonotype. DNA for the CDR3: TGCAGTGCTAGTAGTCCCACGGCGTACCCTGAATGGGACACTGAAGCTTTCTTT. As protein: CSASSPTAYPEWDTEAFF. J is TRBJ1-1 and V is TRBV20-1; D not certain. V lost 3 bases to trimming and J lost 3 bases, with 26 bases between them. This CDR3 has 18 residues. Germline CDR1 DFQATT, CDR2 SNEGSKA (reference sequence).

The sample holds many counts of this clonotype. The rearrangement uses TRBV19 and TRBJ1-5; D gene unclear. Trimming cost V 2 bases and J 6 bases, with 5 bases left between them. Germline V CDR1 and CDR2: LNHDA, SQIVND (reference sequence). The CDR3 covers 12 residues. The CDR3 nucleotides read TGTGCCAGTAGTATACCGTTTCAGCCCCAGCATTTT. This translates into CASSIPFQPQHF. Full variable domain (remainder filled in from reference TRBV19 and TRBJ1-5): DGGITQSPKYLFRKEGQNVTLSCEQNLNHDAMYWYRQDPGQGLRLIYYSQIVNDFQKGDIAEGYSVSREKKESFPLTVTSAQKNPTAFYLCASSIPFQPQHFGDGTRLSIL.